A selection of T cell receptor beta chains follows, all from one sample in a study of blood T cell repertoires in COVID-19. Here immunoSEQ multiplex PCR was the method, and the copy in TCRdb shows in-frame clones only, minus some. The table includes about 150,000 clones, about nine tenths detected once. The sequenced material came from peripheral blood. These receptors all stem from a human donor in a cohort sampled during active COVID-19. The CDR3 runs from the conserved cysteine through the conserved F or W. D genes are given only for firm matches. Clone size, where shown, is once, few, many, or a class for clones that have expanded.

TGTGCCAGCAGCCAGGGGCTATTTCGCGAGACCCAGTACTTC CASSQGLFRETQYF TRBJ2-5 TRBV28 NA 14 NA
TGTGCCAGCAGCCTGGACAGGAACGAGCAGTACTTC CASSLDRNEQYF TRBJ2-7 TRBV6-5 once 12 TRBD1
TGCAGTGCTAGGTGGGCGGAGACCCAGTACTTC CSARWAETQYF TRBJ2-5 TRBV20-1 NA 11 NA
TGTGCCAGCAGCCCCCGACAGGGGGGATATCAGCCCCAGCATTTT CASSPRQGGYQPQHF TRBJ1-5 TRBV6-5 once 15 TRBD1
TGTGCCAGCAGCTTCCTGACAGGGTTAAACATGAACACTGAAGCTTTCTTT CASSFLTGLNMNTEAFF TRBJ1-1 TRBV5-8 NA 17 TRBD1
TGTGCCAGCAGCGCCGGACAGGGAGGCGAGACCCAGTACTTC CASSAGQGGETQYF TRBJ2-5 TRBV9 NA 14 TRBD1
TGTGCCAGCAGTGAAGGGGTTTCTAGGGGGGAGCTGTTTTTT CASSEGVSRGELFF TRBJ2-2 TRBV2 NA 14 NA
TGTGCCAGCAGTGGGTTGGAGGACTACGAGCAGTACTTC CASSGLEDYEQYF TRBJ2-7 TRBV25-1 NA 13 NA
TGTGCCAGCAGTGATGGTCGCGGTGGTTTCGAGACCCAGTACTTC CASSDGRGGFETQYF TRBJ2-5 TRBV2 NA 15 NA
TGTGCCAGCAGACAGGCAAGGCGGTATGGAGTGTCCGGGGAGCTGTTTTTT CASRQARRYGVSGELFF TRBJ2-2 TRBV7-8 NA 17 NA
TGTGCCAGCAGCCAAGATACAGGGGTTAGCAATCAGCCCCAGCATTTT CASSQDTGVSNQPQHF TRBJ1-5 TRBV3-1/TRBV3-2 NA 16 TRBD1
TGTGCCAGCAGCCGACGAGCGGCGCTTCACACAGATACGCAGTATTTT CASSRRAALHTDTQYF TRBJ2-3 TRBV5-4 NA 16 NA
TGCAGCGTTGAACGGGGCTACGAGCAGTACTTC CSVERGYEQYF TRBJ2-7 TRBV29-1 NA 11 NA
TGTGCCAGCAGGCCGCTTGCCGGGGCGGGGGGCTACACCTTC CASRPLAGAGGYTF TRBJ1-2 TRBV5-4 once 14 NA
TGTGCCAGCAGTTATGGGACAGCATTCTACGAGCAGTACTTC CASSYGTAFYEQYF TRBJ2-7 TRBV6-5 few 14 TRBD1
TGTGCCAGCAGCACTTGGACAGGGGAGTACACCGGGGAGCTGTTTTTT CASSTWTGEYTGELFF TRBJ2-2 TRBV28 NA 16 TRBD1
TGTGCCAGCAGTCCCCTAGCGGGAGTAAGCGGGGAGCTGTTTTTT CASSPLAGVSGELFF TRBJ2-2 TRBV27 once 15 TRBD2
TGCGCCAGCAGCCAAGATCCTCGGTCCAATCAGCCCCAGCATTTT CASSQDPRSNQPQHF TRBJ1-5 TRBV4-3 once 15 NA
TGTGCCAGCAGCCCGCAGGGGGGCACAGATACGCAGTATTTT CASSPQGGTDTQYF TRBJ2-3 TRBV5-5 once 14 TRBD1
TGTGCCAGCAGCGCGAACCCCGGGACAGGCGATTACACCGGGGAGCTGTTTTTT CASSANPGTGDYTGELFF TRBJ2-2 TRBV9 NA 18 TRBD1
TGTGCCAGCAGTTCGACAGGGGGGAGGAAGACCCAGTACTTC CASSSTGGRKTQYF TRBJ2-5 TRBV6-2/TRBV6-3 once 14 TRBD1
TGTGCCAGCAGTTTATCGGCTCGGACAGGCGACAACTATGGCTACACCTTC CASSLSARTGDNYGYTF TRBJ1-2 TRBV27 NA 17 TRBD1
TGCGCCAGCAGCTTGGTTTCGGGCTCCTACGAGCAGTACTTC CASSLVSGSYEQYF TRBJ2-7 TRBV5-1 NA 14 NA
TGCAGCGTCCGAGGACAGGGACAGGATGGCTACACCTTC CSVRGQGQDGYTF TRBJ1-2 TRBV29-1 once 13 TRBD1
TGTGCCACTAGATCACAAGGGAGGGACGAGCAGTACTTC CATRSQGRDEQYF TRBJ2-7 TRBV19 NA 13 TRBD2
TGTGCCAGCAGCGGAACAGGGTATAGCAATCAGCCCCAGCATTTT CASSGTGYSNQPQHF TRBJ1-5 TRBV7-2 NA 15 NA
TGTGCCAGCAGTTACAGTGGCAGGGGTACTGGAAACACCATATATTTT CASSYSGRGTGNTIYF TRBJ1-3 TRBV6-5 NA 16 NA
TGTGCCAGCAGTCCGCGACAGGGGAGGGGTGAAGCTTTCTTT CASSPRQGRGEAFF TRBJ1-1 TRBV2 NA 14 TRBD1
TGTGCCAGCAGCGTAGGGACAGGAATGAACACTGAAGCTTTCTTT CASSVGTGMNTEAFF TRBJ1-1 TRBV9 NA 15 TRBD1
TGTGCCAGCAGCTTGTATGCGGGGATCACAGATACGCAGTATTTT CASSLYAGITDTQYF TRBJ2-3 TRBV5-5 NA 15 NA
TGTGCCAGCAGGCCCGGGACAGCCTACGAGCAGTACTTC CASRPGTAYEQYF TRBJ2-7 TRBV12-3/TRBV12-4 NA 13 TRBD1
TGTGCCAGCAGCTCTACCGGGACAGGCCCCATCGGCGGCTACACCTTC CASSSTGTGPIGGYTF TRBJ1-2 TRBV6-6 NA 16 TRBD1
TGTGCCAGCAGTCCCCAGATAGGGGGCGGGACTGAAGCTTTCTTT CASSPQIGGGTEAFF TRBJ1-1 TRBV28 NA 15 TRBD1
TGCGCCAGCAGTGAGTCGACGGGTAGTGGTTCCGATGAGCAGTTCTTC CASSESTGSGSDEQFF TRBJ2-1 TRBV10-1 NA 16 NA
TGTGCCAGCAGCTTAGGGACAGTCACAGATACGCAGTATTTT CASSLGTVTDTQYF TRBJ2-3 TRBV11-2 NA 14 NA
TGTGCCAGCAGCTTTCGTCTAGCGGGATACAATGAGCAGTTCTTC CASSFRLAGYNEQFF TRBJ2-1 TRBV7-2 NA 15 TRBD2
TGTGCCAGCAGCAGGCGGGACAGGGACTATAATTCACCCCTCCACTTT CASSRRDRDYNSPLHF TRBJ1-6 TRBV7-2 NA 16 TRBD1
TGTGCCAGCAGCCCTACGGGACAGGCCTACTACGAGCAGTACTTC CASSPTGQAYYEQYF TRBJ2-7 TRBV5-5 NA 15 TRBD1
TGTGCCAGTAGCCGGACAACAACTAATGAAAAACTGTTTTTT CASSRTTTNEKLFF TRBJ1-4 TRBV19 NA 14 NA
TGTGCCAGCACCGGGACAGGGGGCGGTAGAGGCACCGGGGAGCTGTTTTTT CASTGTGGGRGTGELFF TRBJ2-2 TRBV28 NA 17 TRBD1
TGTGCCAGCAGTAACCGGGACAGGGGAGGCGATGAGCAGTTCTTC CASSNRDRGGDEQFF TRBJ2-1 TRBV6-6 NA 15 TRBD1
TGTGCCAGCAGCCAACCCAGGGCCCACGAGCAGTACTTC CASSQPRAHEQYF TRBJ2-7 TRBV4-2 NA 13 NA
TGTGCCAGCAGCACTCAACTTAGCGGGAGCTTTATAAATGAGCAGTTCTTC CASSTQLSGSFINEQFF TRBJ2-1 TRBV11-2 NA 17 TRBD2
TGCAGCGTCGGACAGGCCCACCAAGAGACCCAGTACTTC CSVGQAHQETQYF TRBJ2-5 TRBV29-1 NA 13 TRBD1
TGTGCCAGCTCACCTTCTAGCGGGAGTTACGAGCAGTACTTC CASSPSSGSYEQYF TRBJ2-7 TRBV18 few 14 TRBD2
TGTGCCACCAGTGACCCGGGACAGGGGGGAACCTACGAGCAGTACTTC CATSDPGQGGTYEQYF TRBJ2-7 TRBV24-1 NA 16 TRBD1
TGTGCCAGCTCACCAAGACAGGGTATTAATGAAAAACTGTTTTTT CASSPRQGINEKLFF TRBJ1-4 TRBV18 NA 15 TRBD1
TGTGCCAGCAGTTACGGCCTCACGGTAGGAGGAGACTCTGGAAACACCATATATTTT CASSYGLTVGGDSGNTIYF TRBJ1-3 TRBV6-2/TRBV6-3 NA 19 NA
TGTGCCAGCAGCTTAGATGCTGCGGGGGGAATTCAGCCCCAGCATTTT CASSLDAAGGIQPQHF TRBJ1-5 TRBV7-6 NA 16 NA
TGTGCCAGCAGTTACGGCGGGGGGTACACAGATACGCAGTATTTT CASSYGGGYTDTQYF TRBJ2-3 TRBV6-2/TRBV6-3 NA 15 TRBD2
TGTGCCAGCAGCTTACGGTATAGCGGGAGAAAGGGGCAGTTCTTC CASSLRYSGRKGQFF TRBJ2-1 TRBV7-9 once 15 TRBD2
TGTGCCAGCAGCCCTTTGGACAGGCCCACCTACAATGAGCAGTTCTTC CASSPLDRPTYNEQFF TRBJ2-1 TRBV27 NA 16 TRBD1
TGTGCCAGCAGCTTAGATACGGGAGGCCTCGGGACCCAGTACTTC CASSLDTGGLGTQYF TRBJ2-5 TRBV11-2 few 15 TRBD2
TGTGCCAGCAGTTCGTCGGTTCAGCCCCAGCATTTT CASSSSVQPQHF TRBJ1-5 TRBV28 NA 12 NA
TGTGCCAGCAGGTCTAACAGGGGGCAATTTTACAATGAGCAGTTCTTC CASRSNRGQFYNEQFF TRBJ2-1 TRBV27 NA 16 TRBD1